The T cell receptor beta chain under discussion was sequenced for a study of tumor-infiltrating lymphocytes in primary liver carcinoma. Study summary: The cohort consisted of patients whose primary liver carcinoma was surgically resected.

It was unsorted whole blood that yielded blood RNA, and germline DNA was also extracted. Notes on this clonotype: This may be a read error: a much more frequent sequence differs by one nucleotide.

Researchers generated TCR beta cDNA from around 0.55 ug of total RNA, relying on a constant-region primer. ARM-PCR was slightly modified, and three nested multiplex PCR rounds with it gave rise to the TCR beta libraries. TCRdb reprocessed the multiplex PCR reads via MiXCR and lists one record per CDR3 protein. The table records fewer than 400,000 distinct CDR3 sequences, around three fifths of them present only once. This clonotype was sampled from a man in his forties with primary liver carcinoma and hepatitis B virus infection. Specimen: peripheral blood.

The CDR3 here is CTSSLWDPDTQYF. The CDR3 nucleotides read TGTACCAGCAGCTTATGGGACCCGGATACGCAGTATTTT. The chain joins TRBV5-8 to TRBJ2-3, with D perhaps matching TRBD1 or TRBD2 (5 bases each). The CDR3 totals 13 residues. Looked up from germline, CDR1 is SGHTS and CDR2 is YDEGEE. Using reference TRBV5-8 and TRBJ2-3 for the parts outside the CDR3, the full variable domain is EAGVTQSPTHLIKTRGQQATLRCSPISGHTSVYWYQQALGLGLQFLLWYDEGEERNRGNFPPRFSGRQFPNYSSELNVNALELEDSALYLCTSSLWDPDTQYFGPGTRLTVL.